The TCR beta chain described here comes from a study of T cells after yellow fever vaccination. Each CDR3 protein is one row after TCRdb ran MiXCR on the 5' RACE reads. The sample has hundreds of thousands of distinct CDR3 sequences, roughly an eighth seen once. CDR3 size: 16 residues. V was shortened by 4 bases and J by 6 bases, with 20 bases between the two germline ends. This clonotype was detected only a few times. The sample consisted of CD4+ T cells sorted from PBMCs, taken 15 days after the yellow fever booster vaccination. The clonotype was recovered from a young man who received the YFV17D yellow fever vaccine. This chain links TRBV12-3 or TRBV12-4 with TRBJ2-3; D is unclear. As DNA, the CDR3 is TGTGCCAGCAGTTACAGAAAAGTCCTCCCCCAGGATACGCAGTATTTT. This translates into CASSYRKVLPQDTQYF.